These 29 T cell receptor beta chains came from one sample sequenced in a study of T cell repertoires in cytomegalovirus infection. TCRdb called the reads again in MiXCR, with one record for every CDR3 protein. The data contain about 260,000 distinct CDR3 sequences, over 8% of them seen just once; the ten biggest clones take up about 16%. Sequenced material: PBMCs. All receptors come from a human donor in good health (CMV status not recorded). Some clones in this sample may be carry-over from other donors' samples.

This clonotype has ten or more counts. This chain connects TRBV7-8 to TRBJ1-2; tentatively, D is TRBD1 (6 bases). Germline V gene lookup returns CDR1 SGHVS and CDR2 FQNEAQ. The V and J ends lost 2 bases and 6 bases respectively, with 13 bases between them. This CDR3 region has 14 residues. CDR3 loop: CASSLSRGAHGYTF. CDR3 in DNA: TGTGCCAGCAGCTTATCACGGGGGGCGCATGGCTACACCTTC.

In its sample, this clonotype was seen many times. The chain has TRBV7-2 and TRBJ2-3, with unresolved D. The CDR3 totals 13 residues. Germline CDR1 reads SGHTA; CDR2 reads FQGNSA. V shed 1 base and J shed 5 bases, with 7 bases lying between them. The CDR3 nucleotides read TGTGCCAGCAGCTTAGGCTCCGTAGATACGCAGTATTTT. The encoded protein is CASSLGSVDTQYF.

This clonotype was counted ten times or more. V and J are TRBV7-2 and TRBJ1-5; D possibly corresponds to TRBD1 (6 bases). The germline V gene has CDR1 SGHTA and CDR2 FQGNSA. This CDR3 has 16 residues. V lost 6 bases and J lost 1, with 16 bases in between. The CDR3 DNA sequence: TGTGCCAGCAGTTCCAACCGACAGGTCAGCAATCAGCCCCAGCATTTT. It is translated as CASSSNRQVSNQPQHF.

This clonotype was seen many times. The chain employs TRBV7-8 and TRBJ2-5; TRBD1 aligns across 10 bases. Germline V CDR1 and CDR2: SGHVS, FQNEAQ. After removal of 9 bases from V and 4 bases from J, the junction contained 2 bases not matched to a gene. The CDR3 is 12 amino acids. The CDR3 here is CASRTGGETQYF. CDR3 nucleotide sequence: TGTGCCAGTCGGACAGGGGGAGAGACCCAGTACTTC. Combining the CDR3 with reference TRBV7-8 and TRBJ2-5 gives the whole variable domain GAGVSQSPRYKVAKRGQDVALRCDPISGHVSLFWYQQALGQGPEFLTYFQNEAQLDKSGLPSDRFFAERPEGSVSTLKIQRTQQEDSAVYLCASRTGGETQYFGPGTRLLVL.

In its sample, this clonotype was seen many times. CDR3: CASSYRGLAKNIQYF. DNA of the CDR3: TGTGCCAGCAGTTACAGGGGCTTAGCCAAAAACATTCAGTACTTC. V usage is TRBV6-2 or TRBV6-3 and J usage is TRBJ2-4; TRBD1 might be the D (5 bases). This CDR3 spans 15 amino acids. Germline V gene data show CDR1 as MNHEY and CDR2 as SVGEGT. V was shortened by 2 bases and J by 0 bases, with 8 bases between the two germline ends.

This clonotype occurred many times. The V gene is TRBV7-2, the J gene TRBJ2-3; 7 bases map to TRBD2. Germline trimming cut 7 bases from V and 3 bases from J; bases unmatched to any gene: 13. This CDR3 spans 16 amino acids. Germline assignment: CDR1 SGHTA and CDR2 FQGNSA. The CDR3 protein is CASTRAGRGRTDTQYF. The CDR3 nucleotides read TGTGCCAGCACTCGAGCGGGAAGGGGTAGGACAGATACGCAGTATTTT.

The chain carries TRBV20-1 and TRBJ2-1; TRBD2 matches at 8 bases. The CDR3 length is 20 residues. Germline CDR1 is DFQATT and CDR2 is SNEGSKA (reference sequence). V gave up 4 bases and J gave up 0 bases; unmatched junction bases: 20. The CDR3 DNA follows: TGCAGTGCTAATCAGTTGAGAGGGCGGGAGGCGTTTAGCTCCTACAATGAGCAGTTCTTC. Its translation is CSANQLRGREAFSSYNEQFF.

The sample holds many counts of this clonotype. V gene TRBV27 combines with J gene TRBJ2-7, with unresolved D. V dropped 6 bases and J dropped 0 bases, with 15 bases sitting between them. The CDR3 is 15 amino acids. In germline, CDR1 is MNHEY, CDR2 SMNVEV (reference sequence). CDR3 residues: CASSLTRHGSYEQYF. DNA of the CDR3: TGTGCCAGCAGCCTGACCCGCCACGGCTCCTACGAGCAGTACTTC.

This clonotype appeared many times. The chain is built from TRBV7-8 and TRBJ1-1; D is perhaps TRBD1 (6 bases). CDR1 and CDR2 from the germline V gene are SGHVS and FQNEAQ. Deletions cut 5 bases from V and 2 bases from J, with 12 bases between. The CDR3 sequence is 14 residues long. In nucleotides, the CDR3 is TGTGCCAGCAGCCCGGACAGAACAAACACTGAAGCTTTCTTT. Amino acid sequence: CASSPDRTNTEAFF.

The table lists this clonotype with many counts. The chain is built from TRBV5-6 and TRBJ1-2, with a weak D call TRBD1 (5 bases). Trimming took 3 bases from V and 4 from J, leaving 19 bases between them. The germline gives CDR1 SGHDT, CDR2 YYEEEE. CDR3 length: 16 amino acids. CDR3 nucleotide sequence: TGTGCCAGCAGCTCCTCCCGTGTTCAGGGAGTCTATGGCTACACCTTC. Amino acids: CASSSSRVQGVYGYTF.

This chain uses TRBV30 with TRBJ1-3; 8 bases match TRBD1. Germline V gene sequence: CDR1 GTSNPN, CDR2 SVGIG (reference sequence). J was trimmed by 0 bases and V by 2 bases; bases with no gene match: 9. The CDR3 is 17 residues long. CDR3 in DNA: TGTGCCTGGAGTCTCCGGACAGGGACTCGCTCTGGAAACACCATATATTTT. This sequence encodes CAWSLRTGTRSGNTIYF.

This clonotype came up many times. The V gene is TRBV7-2, the J gene TRBJ2-7; TRBD1 matches 7 bases. This CDR3 is 15 amino acids long. Germline CDR1 SGHTA, CDR2 FQGNSA. V dropped 5 bases and J dropped 2; count of bases not matched to a gene: 9. As DNA, the CDR3 is TGTGCCAGCAGCCCTACAGGGGCGACAGCCTACGAGCAGTACTTC. Encoded protein: CASSPTGATAYEQYF.

This clonotype was picked up many times. The rearrangement uses TRBV5-1 and TRBJ1-2; possibly TRBD1 for D (5 bases). V lost 4 bases and J 0 bases, leaving 22 bases between the germline ends. Germline CDR1 is SGHRS and CDR2 is YFSETQ. The CDR3 spans 18 residues. CDR3 region: CASSPALGRATSNYGYTF. The DNA of the CDR3 is TGCGCCAGCAGCCCGGCTTTGGGCAGGGCAACCTCTAACTATGGCTACACCTTC.

V usage is TRBV5-1 and J usage is TRBJ2-7; TRBD1 matches at 9 bases. This CDR3 region has 14 residues. Germline-derived CDR1 and CDR2 are SGHRS and YFSETQ. V was pared by 3 bases and J by 2 bases, with 3 bases of the junction left unmatched. This CDR3 is CASSWGQGAYEQYF. The CDR3 region has the DNA TGCGCCAGCAGCTGGGGACAGGGCGCCTACGAGCAGTACTTC.

This clonotype was detected only a few times. V gene TRBV5-1 combines with J gene TRBJ2-7, with a possible D match to TRBD1 (6 bases). With 2 bases removed from V and 2 bases from J, the gap between germline ends came to 20 bases. The CDR3 has 17 amino acids. Per the germline V gene, CDR1 is SGHRS and CDR2 is YFSETQ. The CDR3 reads CASSFQISGHLPYEQYF. The CDR3 nucleotides are TGCGCCAGCAGCTTCCAGATATCGGGACACCTACCCTACGAGCAGTACTTC.

This clonotype has ten or more counts. This chain joins TRBV7-9 and TRBJ2-3; no clear D. This CDR3 contains 15 residues. Germline V gene sequence: CDR1 SEHNR, CDR2 FQNEAQ (reference sequence). The germline V and J ends were trimmed by 1 base and 2 bases, with 10 bases remaining between them. The CDR3 sequence: CASSLVLDVTDTQYF. The CDR3 DNA reads as TGTGCCAGCAGCTTAGTACTGGATGTCACAGATACGCAGTATTTT.

V and J are TRBV12-3 or TRBV12-4 and TRBJ1-5; 7 positions agree with TRBD1. The CDR3 runs to 16 residues. V dropped 6 bases and J dropped 0; count of bases not matched to a gene: 8. The CDR3 sequence is CASSVQGLNSNQPQHF. The CDR3 nucleotides are TGTGCCAGCAGCGTACAGGGGCTAAATAGCAATCAGCCCCAGCATTTT.

The table lists this clonotype with many counts. The rearrangement joins TRBV7-2 to TRBJ1-4, with TRBD1 identical over 7 bases. With V trimmed by 5 bases and J by 5 bases, 5 bases remained unmatched. CDR3 length: 14 amino acids. Germline V gene sequence: CDR1 SGHTA, CDR2 FQGNSA. This chain's CDR3 is CASSRDSSNEKLFF. The DNA of the CDR3 is TGTGCCAGCAGCAGGGACAGTTCCAATGAAAAACTGTTTTTT.

This clonotype was counted at least ten times. The chain uses TRBV7-8 and TRBJ2-7; the D call may be TRBD1 or TRBD2 (5 bases each). The CDR3 length is 14 residues. Germline V lookup: CDR1 SGHVS, CDR2 FQNEAQ. V was shortened by 1 base and J by 5 bases, with 12 bases between the two germline ends. The CDR3 region has the DNA TGTGCCAGCAGCTTAGTTGGGGGTTGGGACGAGCAGTACTTC. Protein: CASSLVGGWDEQYF. Based on the CDR3 plus reference TRBV7-8 and TRBJ2-7, the full variable domain is GAGVSQSPRYKVAKRGQDVALRCDPISGHVSLFWYQQALGQGPEFLTYFQNEAQLDKSGLPSDRFFAERPEGSVSTLKIQRTQQEDSAVYLCASSLVGGWDEQYFGPGTRLTVT.

The chain links TRBV29-1 to TRBJ2-5, with D possibly matching TRBD1 (6 bases). V shed 2 bases and J shed 5 bases, with 9 bases lying between them. CDR1 is SQVTM, CDR2 ANQGSEA, per germline. This CDR3 has 12 amino acids. CDR3 sequence reads: CSVEKTGETQYF. The CDR3 DNA follows: TGCAGCGTTGAAAAAACAGGGGAGACCCAGTACTTC. The full variable domain, rest sourced from reference TRBV29-1 and TRBJ2-5, is SAVISQKPSRDICQRGTSLTIQCQVDSQVTMMFWYRQQPGQSLTLIATANQGSEATYESGFVIDKFPISRPNLTFSTLTVSNMSPEDSSIYLCSVEKTGETQYFGPGTRLLVL.

V gene TRBV7-2 combines with J gene TRBJ1-6, with a weak D call TRBD1 (5 bases). Trimming stripped 1 base from V and 8 bases from J, with 12 bases between. Germline assignment: CDR1 SGHTA and CDR2 FQGNSA. This CDR3 spans 15 amino acids. CDR3: CASSLGAGMDSPLHF. In DNA, the CDR3 is TGTGCCAGCAGCTTAGGGGCAGGGATGGATTCACCCCTCCACTTT.

The chain joins TRBV29-1 to TRBJ2-7; 8 positions agree with TRBD1. V shed 8 bases, J shed 3 bases, and the junction held 6 bases outside the gene matches. CDR1 SQVTM and CDR2 ANQGSEA come from the germline V gene. The CDR3 contains 12 residues. The CDR3: CSTRTGNYEQYF. As DNA, the CDR3 is TGCAGCACGCGGACAGGGAACTACGAGCAGTACTTC.

There are many counts of this clonotype. This sequence joins TRBV12-3 or TRBV12-4 and TRBJ1-5, with TRBD1 matching 7 bases. J lost 2 bases, V lost 2 bases, and 6 bases had no gene match. The CDR3 totals 16 residues. The CDR3 region is CASSLRAGGGNQPQHF. CDR3 sequence (DNA): TGTGCCAGCAGTTTACGGGCAGGGGGTGGCAATCAGCCCCAGCATTTT.

There are many counts of this clonotype. The rearrangement joins TRBV7-2 to TRBJ2-5; D gene uncertain. This CDR3 is built from 12 residues. Per the germline V gene, CDR1 is SGHTA and CDR2 is FQGNSA. Trimming took off 2 bases at V and 5 bases at J, with 6 bases between the two ends. CDR3 bases: TGTGCCAGCAGCTTAACTCGGGAGACCCAGTACTTC. It yields the protein CASSLTRETQYF. Variable domain in full (rest from reference TRBV7-2 and TRBJ2-5): GAGVSQSPSNKVTEKGKDVELRCDPISGHTALYWYRQSLGQGLEFLIYFQGNSAPDKSGLPSDRFSAERTGGSVSTLTIQRTQQEDSAVYLCASSLTRETQYFGPGTRLLVL.

The chain links TRBV5-6 to TRBJ1-2, with 9 nucleotides matching TRBD1. V dropped 4 bases and J dropped 4; count of bases not matched to a gene: 8. Germline-derived CDR1 and CDR2 are SGHDT and YYEEEE. This CDR3 comprises 15 residues. DNA of the CDR3: TGTGCCAGCAGCGGGGGACAGGGAAGGCTCTATGGCTACACCTTC. Its protein product is CASSGGQGRLYGYTF.

This clonotype was seen repeatedly, ten times or more. This rearrangement joins TRBV28 to TRBJ2-1; TRBD2 aligns across 8 bases. CDR3 size: 15 residues. Trimming took 8 bases from V and 8 from J; bases not matched to a gene: 14. Germline CDR1 is MDHEN and CDR2 is SYDVKM. The DNA for the CDR3 is TGTGCCAGCGGGGGGTCGGGGGGGCTCGGCTATGAGCAGTTCTTC. Translation gives CASGGSGGLGYEQFF.

This clonotype has a count of ten or more. The chain couples TRBV7-2 to TRBJ2-3; D gene ambiguous. Germline V lookup: CDR1 SGHTA, CDR2 FQGNSA. The germline V and J ends were trimmed by 2 bases and 4 bases, with 7 bases remaining between them. The CDR3 runs 13 residues. The DNA of the CDR3 is TGTGCCAGCAGCTTATCTTACGCAGATACGCAGTATTTT. Its protein product is CASSLSYADTQYF.

This clonotype was recorded a few times. This chain links TRBV19 with TRBJ1-2, with 9 bases matching TRBD1. Germline loops: CDR1 LNHDA, CDR2 SQIVND (reference sequence). With 6 bases clipped from V and 0 bases from J, the junction kept 2 bases outside the gene matches. The length of the CDR3 is 14 residues. This chain's CDR3 is CASRRTGANYGYTF. CDR3 nucleotide sequence: TGTGCCAGTAGACGGACAGGGGCTAACTATGGCTACACCTTC. The complete variable domain, with remaining parts taken from reference TRBV19 and TRBJ1-2, reads DGGITQSPKYLFRKEGQNVTLSCEQNLNHDAMYWYRQDPGQGLRLIYYSQIVNDFQKGDIAEGYSVSREKKESFPLTVTSAQKNPTAFYLCASRRTGANYGYTFGSGTRLTVV.

The table lists this clonotype with many counts. The CDR3 DNA sequence: TGTGCCAGCAGCTTAGTAGGGGGACAAATCTCCAATCAGCCCCAGCATTTT. Translated, it gives CASSLVGGQISNQPQHF. The chain employs TRBV7-2 and TRBJ1-5, with D perhaps matching TRBD1 (6 bases). The CDR3 is 17 amino acids. CDR1 is SGHTA and CDR2 is FQGNSA in the germline V gene. The V and J ends lost 1 base and 3 bases respectively, with 16 bases between them.